Listed below are T cell receptor beta chains from one sample, sequenced in a study of shared clonotypes between healthy human individuals. Repertoires were generated with immunoSEQ multiplex PCR, while TCRdb's copy carries only in-frame clones and drops some. This repertoire shows approximately 2,300,000 clones, 85% to 95% found once; its top ten account for about 0.41%. The sequencing input was naive CD4+ T cells from PBMCs. These receptors originate from a man younger than 30 in good health. Some clones in this sample may be carry-over from other donors' samples. The CDR3 runs from the conserved cysteine through the conserved F or W. A D gene is named only where the DNA matches it firmly. Size values are once, few and many counts, or a class for expanded clones, and some rows have none.

cdr3_nt	cdr3_aa	d_call	j_call	cdr3_length	v_call	clone_size
TGTGCCAGCAGCCCCCGAGGGGGGCCCGGTGGCTACACCTTC	CASSPRGGPGGYTF	-	TRBJ1-2	14	TRBV13	-
TGTGCCAGTAGTATCAGGGGGGAAAGGGGAGGAACTGAAGCTTTCTTT	CASSIRGERGGTEAFF	TRBD1	TRBJ1-1	16	TRBV19	-
TGCAGCGCCGACGTTTTTACGAACACTGAAGCTTTCTTT	CSADVFTNTEAFF	-	TRBJ1-1	13	TRBV29-1	-
TGCGCCAGCAGCTTGGAGAGTGTGGGCCGTAATGAAAAACTGTTTTTT	CASSLESVGRNEKLFF	-	TRBJ1-4	16	TRBV5-1	-
TGTGCCGCCGCCTCAGGGACCCCCTCGACACCCCTCCACTTT	CAAASGTPSTPLHF	-	TRBJ1-6	14	TRBV28	-
TGTGCCAGCAGTTTGCGGCAGGGACATGAAAAACTGTTTTTT	CASSLRQGHEKLFF	-	TRBJ1-4	14	TRBV28	-
TGCGCCAGCAGACTAGACCATTACAATGAGCAGTTCTTC	CASRLDHYNEQFF	-	TRBJ2-1	13	TRBV10-2	-
TGTGCCAGCTCACAGGACGAGTTTCCATTATCCTACGAGCAGTACTTC	CASSQDEFPLSYEQYF	-	TRBJ2-7	16	TRBV18	-
TGTGCCAGCAGCCTACGGGGACAGGGATGGTCCTACGAGCAGTACTTC	CASSLRGQGWSYEQYF	TRBD1	TRBJ2-7	16	TRBV11-2	once
TGTGCCAGCAGCGAAGGACTAGCGGGAAAGATGGGGGAGCTGTTTTTT	CASSEGLAGKMGELFF	TRBD2	TRBJ2-2	16	TRBV9	-
TGCGCCAGCAGCTTGGTTGCAGGTGGGAATGAAAAACTGTTTTTT	CASSLVAGGNEKLFF	-	TRBJ1-4	15	TRBV5-1	-
TGTGCCAGCACTACAGCGGGTTCCTACAATGAGCAGTTCTTC	CASTTAGSYNEQFF	-	TRBJ2-1	14	TRBV25-1	-
TGTGCCAGCAGCCTCCGGACAGACGAAGCTTTCTTT	CASSLRTDEAFF	-	TRBJ1-1	12	TRBV7-9	-
TGTGCCAGCAGTTCCGGGATGAGCACAGATACGCAGTATTTT	CASSSGMSTDTQYF	-	TRBJ2-3	14	TRBV28	-
TGTGCCAGCACCCTCGGCGGGAGGAGCACAGATACGCAGTATTTT	CASTLGGRSTDTQYF	TRBD2	TRBJ2-3	15	TRBV28	-
TGTGCCTGGACGGGGAGTGCAACTAATGAAAAACTGTTTTTT	CAWTGSATNEKLFF	-	TRBJ1-4	14	TRBV30	-
TGTGCCAGTAGTATAGATGGGACAGGGGGCGGAGGTTGGCAGCCCCAGCATTTT	CASSIDGTGGGGWQPQHF	TRBD1	TRBJ1-5	18	TRBV19	-
TGTGCCAGCAGCTTAGCGGCCACCGGGGAGCTGTTTTTT	CASSLAATGELFF	-	TRBJ2-2	13	TRBV7-8	-
TGCAGTGCTAGAGAGACTGTCGTTCAGTACTTC	CSARETVVQYF	-	TRBJ2-4	11	TRBV20-1	-
TGTGCCAGCAGTGAACTAGCGGGAGCTACAGATACGCAGTATTTT	CASSELAGATDTQYF	TRBD2	TRBJ2-3	15	TRBV6-4	once
TGTGCCAGCAGGTCTAGCGGGAGGGCCCTCAATGAGCAGTTCTTC	CASRSSGRALNEQFF	TRBD2	TRBJ2-1	15	TRBV11-2	-
TGCAGCGTTAGGACTAGCGGGAGGAATGAGCAGTTCTTC	CSVRTSGRNEQFF	TRBD2	TRBJ2-1	13	TRBV29-1	-
TGCAGTTCTATTAGGGGGACTGAAGCTTTCTTT	CSSIRGTEAFF	-	TRBJ1-1	11	TRBV29-1	-
TGTGCCAGCAGCCAACGCGGCAGGGGGGAGACCCAGTACTTC	CASSQRGRGETQYF	TRBD1	TRBJ2-5	14	TRBV4-2	-
TGTGCCAGCTCACCATACTCGGGACTTAACACCGGGGAGCTGTTTTTT	CASSPYSGLNTGELFF	-	TRBJ2-2	16	TRBV18	-
TGTGCCAGCAGGCCCTCGGCGGGATTGTCTGAGACCCAGTACTTC	CASRPSAGLSETQYF	-	TRBJ2-5	15	TRBV7-9	-
TGTGCCAGCAGCCTGACCATGGACCGGGCGAGCATTCAGTACTTC	CASSLTMDRASIQYF	-	TRBJ2-4	15	TRBV9	-
TGTGCCAGCAGTTTATGGGGGCTAGTGGGCACAGATACGCAGTATTTT	CASSLWGLVGTDTQYF	-	TRBJ2-3	16	TRBV28	-
TGTGCCAGCAGCTTAAGGCTAGCGGGGTCCTACGAGCAGTACTTC	CASSLRLAGSYEQYF	TRBD2	TRBJ2-7	15	TRBV7-2	-
TGTGCCAGCAGTGAAACGGGGCAGGCCGTTAAGGGCTACACCTTC	CASSETGQAVKGYTF	-	TRBJ1-2	15	TRBV2	-
TGTGCCAGCAGCTGGGACAGGGGGCGCATCTACGAGCAGTACTTC	CASSWDRGRIYEQYF	TRBD1	TRBJ2-7	15	TRBV7-8	-
TGTGCCAGCAGCTCCGTGGGGGGGGAGCTGTTTTTT	CASSSVGGELFF	-	TRBJ2-2	12	TRBV11-3	-
TGTGCCAGCACCGGAAGGAAGGACCGGAACACTGAAGCTTTCTTT	CASTGRKDRNTEAFF	-	TRBJ1-1	15	TRBV25-1	few
TGTGCCAGCAGTCAACGGACAGGGACAGATACGCAGTATTTT	CASSQRTGTDTQYF	TRBD1	TRBJ2-3	14	TRBV6-5	-
TGTGCCAGCAGCAAACGTGCGGGTCGAGACACTGAAGCTTTCTTT	CASSKRAGRDTEAFF	-	TRBJ1-1	15	TRBV21-1	-
TGTGCCAGCAGCTTATCCGTAGGGGGAGGGACAGGGAGAAATGAGCAGTTCTTC	CASSLSVGGGTGRNEQFF	TRBD1	TRBJ2-1	18	TRBV7-3	-
TGTGCCAGCAGTGTGGCCGACGAGCAGTACTTC	CASSVADEQYF	-	TRBJ2-7	11	TRBV6-1	-
TGTGCCAGCAGCTATCTAGCGGCTACCGGGAGTGAGCAGTTCTTC	CASSYLAATGSEQFF	TRBD2	TRBJ2-1	15	TRBV11-3	-
TGCGCCAGCAGCCCTATCCCTACCGGCGACAATGAGCAGTTCTTC	CASSPIPTGDNEQFF	-	TRBJ2-1	15	TRBV5-1	-
TGTGCCAGCAGCTTAGGGCTTATGAACACTGAAGCTTTCTTT	CASSLGLMNTEAFF	-	TRBJ1-1	14	TRBV7-2	-
TGTGCCTCAGAACAGGGGGCAGACACTGAAGCTTTCTTT	CASEQGADTEAFF	TRBD1	TRBJ1-1	13	TRBV2	-
TGTGCCACCAGCAGGCCCAGTAAGGAGACCCAGTACTTC	CATSRPSKETQYF	-	TRBJ2-5	13	TRBV15	-
TGTGCCAGCAGCTCGTTCTCTGGGGAGCTGTTTTTT	CASSSFSGELFF	-	TRBJ2-2	12	TRBV7-2	-
TGTGCCAGTATCCCCTTTGGCTCTGGAAACACCATATATTTT	CASIPFGSGNTIYF	-	TRBJ1-3	14	TRBV19	-
TGTGCCAGCAGTGAAAATAGGCGGAACACTGAAGCTTTCTTT	CASSENRRNTEAFF	-	TRBJ1-1	14	TRBV2	-
TGTGCCATCAGTGAGGAGTTGGCTAGCGGGAGACACGAGCAGTATTTC	CAISEELASGRHEQYF	TRBD2	TRBJ2-7	16	TRBV10-3	-
TGTGCCAGCAGCCGTAGCGGGACCCACTACGAGCAGTACTTC	CASSRSGTHYEQYF	TRBD2	TRBJ2-7	14	TRBV7-9	-
TGCGCCAGCAGCTTAACATGGGTGTCGAACACTGAAGCTTTCTTT	CASSLTWVSNTEAFF	-	TRBJ1-1	15	TRBV5-1	-